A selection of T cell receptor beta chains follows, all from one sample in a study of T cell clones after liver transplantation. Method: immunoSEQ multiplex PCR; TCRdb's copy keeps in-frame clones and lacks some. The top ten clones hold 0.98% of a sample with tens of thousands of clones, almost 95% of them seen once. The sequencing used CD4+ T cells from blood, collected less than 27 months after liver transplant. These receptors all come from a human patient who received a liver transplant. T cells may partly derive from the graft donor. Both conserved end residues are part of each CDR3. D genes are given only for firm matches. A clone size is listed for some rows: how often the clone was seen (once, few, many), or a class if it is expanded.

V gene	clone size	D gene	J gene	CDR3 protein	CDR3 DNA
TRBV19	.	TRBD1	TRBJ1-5	CASSIIGTGLSNQPQHF	TGTGCCAGTAGTATCATCGGGACAGGACTTAGCAATCAGCCCCAGCATTTT
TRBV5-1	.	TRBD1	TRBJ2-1	CASSPQVRGSYNEQFF	TGCGCCAGCAGCCCGCAGGTCAGGGGGTCCTACAATGAGCAGTTCTTC
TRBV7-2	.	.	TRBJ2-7	CASSPFSYEQYF	TGTGCCAGCAGCCCCTTCTCCTACGAGCAGTACTTC
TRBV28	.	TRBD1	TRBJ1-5	CASSQGASNQPQHF	TGTGCCAGCAGTCAGGGGGCTAGCAATCAGCCCCAGCATTTT
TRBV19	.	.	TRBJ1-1	CASIRKRETEAFF	TGTGCCAGTATTCGAAAAAGGGAGACTGAAGCTTTCTTT
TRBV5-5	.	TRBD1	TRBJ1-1	CASSWDRPGTEAFF	TGTGCCAGCAGCTGGGACAGGCCGGGCACTGAAGCTTTCTTT
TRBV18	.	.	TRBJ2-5	CASSPARETQYF	TGTGCCAGCTCACCGGCTCGAGAGACCCAGTACTTC
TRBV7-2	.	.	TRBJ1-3	CASSLPGNTIYF	TGTGCCAGCAGCTTACCTGGAAACACCATATATTTT
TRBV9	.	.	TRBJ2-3	CASSVVSLPADTQYF	TGTGCCAGCAGCGTAGTAAGTCTACCAGCAGATACGCAGTATTTT
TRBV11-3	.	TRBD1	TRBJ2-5	CASSPGGSLETQYF	TGTGCCAGCAGCCCAGGGGGTAGCTTGGAGACCCAGTACTTC
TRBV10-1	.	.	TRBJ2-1	CASSESDGQEIASPSYNEQFF	TGCGCCAGCAGTGAGTCTGATGGGCAGGAGATAGCGTCTCCCTCCTACAATGAGCAGTTCTTC
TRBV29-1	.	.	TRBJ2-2	CSGGQLGGTGELFF	TGCAGCGGGGGACAGCTGGGAGGGACCGGGGAGCTGTTTTTT
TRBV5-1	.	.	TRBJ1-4	CASSLVGAREKLFF	TGCGCCAGCAGCTTGGTGGGGGCTCGGGAAAAACTGTTTTTT
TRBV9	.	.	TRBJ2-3	CASSVNGDTQYF	TGTGCCAGCAGCGTAAACGGGGATACGCAGTATTTT
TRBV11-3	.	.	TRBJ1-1	CASSLGQSHIGNTEAFF	TGTGCCAGCAGCTTGGGGCAGTCCCACATCGGGAACACTGAAGCTTTCTTT
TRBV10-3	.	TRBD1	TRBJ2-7	CAIRDPDRVKRSYEQYF	TGTGCCATCAGGGATCCGGACAGGGTTAAACGGTCCTACGAGCAGTACTTC
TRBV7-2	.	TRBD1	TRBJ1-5	CASSSGGGSQPQHF	TGTGCCAGCAGCTCAGGGGGCGGTAGTCAGCCCCAGCATTTT
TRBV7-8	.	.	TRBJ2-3	CASSLELAIPDTQYF	TGTGCCAGCAGCTTAGAACTAGCAATCCCAGATACGCAGTATTTT
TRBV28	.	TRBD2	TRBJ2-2	CASSFYRGGSTGELFF	TGTGCCAGCAGTTTCTACCGGGGAGGGAGCACCGGGGAGCTGTTTTTT
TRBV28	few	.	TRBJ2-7	CASSLSPLSGFRYEQYF	TGTGCCAGCAGTTTGAGTCCTTTGAGCGGGTTCCGCTACGAGCAGTACTTC
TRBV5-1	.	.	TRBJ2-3	CASSLEGRTLTDTQYF	TGCGCCAGCAGCTTGGAGGGGCGGACACTCACAGATACGCAGTATTTT
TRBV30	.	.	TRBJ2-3	CAWSVAGDTQYF	TGTGCCTGGAGTGTCGCGGGAGATACGCAGTATTTT
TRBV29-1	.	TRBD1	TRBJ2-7	CSVESPDRGRYEQYF	TGCAGCGTTGAATCCCCTGACAGGGGGAGGTACGAGCAGTACTTC
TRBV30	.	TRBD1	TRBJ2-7	CARVDRGSYEQYF	TGTGCCCGAGTAGACAGGGGGTCCTACGAGCAGTACTTC
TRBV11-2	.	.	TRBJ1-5	CASSWGTASNQPQHF	TGTGCCAGCAGCTGGGGGACGGCGAGCAATCAGCCCCAGCATTTT
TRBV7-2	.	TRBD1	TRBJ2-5	CASSSRSWDRVETQYF	TGTGCCAGCAGCTCCCGCTCGTGGGACAGGGTTGAGACCCAGTACTTC
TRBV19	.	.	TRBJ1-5	CASSIDRGGPQHF	TGTGCCAGTAGTATAGACAGGGGAGGGCCCCAGCATTTT
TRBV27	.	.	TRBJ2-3	CASSPRASLASRTDTQYF	TGTGCCAGCAGTCCTCGTGCCTCTCTAGCGAGCCGCACAGATACGCAGTATTTT
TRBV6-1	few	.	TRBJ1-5	CASSEGTVGGNQPQHF	TGTGCCAGCAGTGAAGGAACAGTGGGTGGGAATCAGCCCCAGCATTTT
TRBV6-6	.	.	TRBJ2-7	CASSPTRAEGEQYF	TGTGCCAGCAGTCCCACCAGGGCTGAGGGCGAGCAGTACTTC
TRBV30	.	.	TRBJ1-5	CAWSVAVNWPQHF	TGTGCCTGGAGTGTTGCGGTTAATTGGCCCCAGCATTTT
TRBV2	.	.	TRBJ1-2	CASSVKGDRYTF	TGTGCCAGCAGTGTGAAGGGGGATCGCTACACCTTC
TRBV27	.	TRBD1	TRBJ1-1	CASSFKGGPNTEAFF	TGTGCCAGCAGTTTCAAAGGGGGCCCGAACACTGAAGCTTTCTTT
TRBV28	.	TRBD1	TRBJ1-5	CASSQTKPSDRAGQPQHF	TGTGCCAGCAGTCAAACCAAACCCTCGGACAGGGCCGGTCAGCCCCAGCATTTT
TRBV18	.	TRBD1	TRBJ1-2	CASSPGTATNYGYTF	TGTGCCAGCTCACCTGGGACAGCTACTAACTATGGCTACACCTTC
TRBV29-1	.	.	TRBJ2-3	CSVLQQGGAFTQYF	TGCAGCGTTCTGCAACAGGGGGGGGCCTTTACGCAGTATTTT
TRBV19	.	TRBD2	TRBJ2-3	CASSSGLAGADTQYF	TGTGCCAGTAGTAGTGGGCTAGCGGGAGCAGATACGCAGTATTTT
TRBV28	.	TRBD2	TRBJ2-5	CASTLLAGGTETQYF	TGTGCCAGCACCCTCCTAGCGGGAGGGACCGAGACCCAGTACTTC
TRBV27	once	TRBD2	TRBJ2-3	CASSSAGADTQYF	TGTGCCAGCAGTTCAGCGGGAGCGGATACGCAGTATTTT
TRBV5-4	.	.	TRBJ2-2	CASSLGESGELFF	TGTGCCAGCAGCTTAGGGGAGTCCGGGGAGCTGTTTTTT